The clone carrying this T cell receptor (beta chain) occurred a few times. What it binds is unknown. The data are from a study of post-analysis software for immune sequencing data. Study results and limitations: With TRBV5-6, TRBV5-1 and TRBV20-1 included, several TRBV segments were more frequent in patients than in controls.

Trimming cost V 4 bases and J 7 bases; bases outside gene matches: 10. The CDR3 extends over 16 amino acids. From germline, CDR1 is SGHAT and CDR2 FQNNGV. Prepared libraries of TCR beta cDNA carried unique molecular identifiers. Between about 1 and 10 million T cells gave rise to a few hundred thousand cDNA molecules. MiXCR, applied by TCRdb to the PCR reads, yields one record per CDR3 protein. The table has some 700,000 distinct CDR3 sequences, approximately 59% seen once. The clonotype was recovered from a girl aged 2 to 9 with multiple sclerosis. Sequencing was done on a sample of blood. The chain combines TRBV11-2 with TRBJ2-1; 10 nucleotides agree with TRBD2. The CDR3 here is CASSSGFSGGQNEQFF. CDR3 DNA: TGTGCCAGCAGCTCGGGTTTTAGCGGGGGGCAGAATGAGCAGTTCTTC.